A single sample gave rise to the 13 T cell receptor beta chains below, sequenced in a study of control samples from healthy donors and cancer patients. Sequenced by immunoSEQ multiplex PCR; TCRdb stores in-frame clones only, minus some. The top ten clones hold approximately 12% of a sample with about 170,000 clones, 80% to 90% of them seen once. Sample: blood. The receptors originated from a man aged 30 to 39 in good health.

The DNA of the CDR3 is TGTGCCAGCAGGGGGGGCGATTCCAATGAAAAACTGTTTTTT. Protein sequence: CASRGGDSNEKLFF. The chain is built from TRBV6-5 and TRBJ1-4, with D possibly being TRBD1 (6 bases). Germline values: CDR1 MNHEY, CDR2 SVGAGI. The CDR3 runs 14 residues. Trimming cost V 6 bases and J 5 bases, with 13 bases left between them.

The gene calls are TRBV6-5 and TRBJ1-2; maybe TRBD1 (5 bases). CDR1 and CDR2 from the germline V gene are MNHEY and SVGAGI. Deletions cut 6 bases from V and 2 bases from J, with 13 bases between. The CDR3 has 14 residues. The CDR3, as DNA: TGTGCCAGCAGCGGGACCGGGTTCAACTATGGCTACACCTTC. It translates to CASSGTGFNYGYTF.

This sequence joins TRBV4-3 and TRBJ2-1; 8 positions agree with TRBD1. With V trimmed by 4 bases and J by 10 bases, 15 bases remained unmatched. Germline V CDR1 and CDR2: LGHNA, YSLEER. The CDR3 runs 16 residues. CDR3 amino acids: CASSRTGQGFQKEQFF. The CDR3 coding sequence is TGCGCCAGCAGCCGGACTGGACAGGGCTTTCAAAAGGAGCAGTTCTTC.

The chain employs TRBV28 and TRBJ1-2, with D unresolved. Trimming stripped 5 bases from V and 7 bases from J, with 14 bases between. CDR3 length equals 13 residues. CDR1 MDHEN and CDR2 SYDVKM come from the germline V gene. Here the CDR3 reads CASSDASATGYTF. The DNA of the CDR3 is TGTGCCAGCAGTGATGCCTCCGCAACTGGCTACACCTTC.

The chain uses TRBV5-1 and TRBJ2-5; TRBD1 agrees at 10 bases. CDR1 is SGHRS and CDR2 is YFSETQ in the germline V gene. Trimming removed 1 base from V and 5 bases from J; junction bases left unmatched: 5. This CDR3 has 15 amino acids. The CDR3 spells CASSLLGGQGETQYF. For the CDR3, the DNA is TGCGCCAGCAGCTTGTTGGGGGGACAGGGGGAGACCCAGTACTTC.

This clone was seen a single time. This chain uses TRBV5-1 with TRBJ2-3; possible D gene TRBD1, 6 bases. In germline, CDR1 is SGHRS, CDR2 YFSETQ. This CDR3 is built from 13 residues. Trimming left V 3 bases short and J 6 bases short, with 11 bases between. The CDR3 region has the DNA TGCGCCAGCAGCTACAGGGAGCGGGATACGCAGTATTTT. Translating gives CASSYRERDTQYF.

This clone came up a few times. The chain is built from TRBV5-1 and TRBJ2-1; 13 bases are shared with TRBD2. CDR1 SGHRS and CDR2 YFSETQ come from the germline V gene. Trimming took 0 bases from V and 4 from J; bases not matched to a gene: 7. This CDR3 comprises 18 residues. As DNA, the CDR3 is TGCGCCAGCAGCTTGGGGTGGACTAGCGGGAGTAGTTACAATGAGCAGTTCTTC. Translated: CASSLGWTSGSSYNEQFF.

V usage is TRBV12-5 and J usage is TRBJ2-2, with D unresolved. CDR3 length: 12 residues. V was cut by 1 base and J by 7 bases, with 4 bases left in between. Germline-derived CDR1 and CDR2 are LGHNT and FRNRAP. CDR3 sequence reads: CASGLDVGELFF. CDR3 nucleotides: TGTGCTAGTGGTTTGGATGTCGGGGAGCTGTTTTTT.

The chain has TRBV15 and TRBJ1-1; perhaps TRBD1 as D (5 bases). The CDR3 is made up of 15 amino acids. Trimming removed 6 bases from V and 4 bases from J, with 18 bases in between. Germline V CDR1 and CDR2: LNHNV, YYDKDF (reference sequence). The CDR3 is CATRKNEGITTEAFF. The CDR3 nucleotides read TGTGCCACCAGAAAAAATGAGGGGATTACCACTGAAGCTTTCTTT.

The V call is TRBV5-1, the J call TRBJ1-2; D call uncertain. CDR1 and CDR2 (germline): SGHRS, YFSETQ. Between the trimmed V and J ends, which lost 0 bases and 11 bases, there was a span of 11 bases. The CDR3 is 12 residues long. The DNA for the CDR3 is TGCGCCAGCAGCTTGGACAATATTATATACACCTTC. It is translated as CASSLDNIIYTF.

The V gene is TRBV4-1, the J gene TRBJ2-5; 7 nucleotides agree with TRBD2. CDR1 and CDR2 from the germline V gene are MGHRA and YSYEKL. This CDR3 comprises 14 residues. V was pared by 0 bases and J by 3 bases, with 1 base of the junction left unmatched. In nucleotides, the CDR3 is TGCGCCAGCAGCCAAGAGGGGGGGGAAGAGACCCAGTACTTC. It codes for CASSQEGGEETQYF.

The rearrangement uses TRBV7-9 and TRBJ2-7; D gene uncertain. Trimming removed 1 base at V and 0 bases at J, with 13 bases between. This CDR3 region has 16 residues. Germline CDR1 reads SEHNR; CDR2 reads FQNEAQ (reference sequence). The CDR3 reads CASSLVKGLSSYEQYF. The CDR3 DNA reads TGTGCCAGCAGCTTAGTGAAGGGCCTTAGCTCCTACGAGCAGTACTTC.

The chain combines TRBV18 with TRBJ1-5, with a tentative D call TRBD1 (6 bases). V was cut by 4 bases and J by 4 bases, with 11 bases left in between. Germline CDR1 is KGHSH and CDR2 is LQKENI. The CDR3 runs to 14 residues. CDR3 residues: CASSLIQGNQPQHF. The CDR3, as DNA: TGTGCCAGCTCACTGATTCAGGGGAATCAGCCCCAGCATTTT.